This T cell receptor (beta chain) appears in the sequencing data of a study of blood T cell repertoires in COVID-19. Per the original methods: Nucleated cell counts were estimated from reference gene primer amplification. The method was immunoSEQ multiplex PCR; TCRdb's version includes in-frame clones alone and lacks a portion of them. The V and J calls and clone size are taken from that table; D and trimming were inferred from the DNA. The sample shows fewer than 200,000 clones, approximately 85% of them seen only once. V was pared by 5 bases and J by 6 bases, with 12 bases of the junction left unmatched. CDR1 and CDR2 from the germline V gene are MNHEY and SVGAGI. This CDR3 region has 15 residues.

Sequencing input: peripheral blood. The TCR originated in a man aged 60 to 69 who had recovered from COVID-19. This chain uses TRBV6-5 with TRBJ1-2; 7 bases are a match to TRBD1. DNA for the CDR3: TGTGCCAGCAGTCTCCAGGTAGGGGGCATTGATGGCTACACCTTC. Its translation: CASSLQVGGIDGYTF.